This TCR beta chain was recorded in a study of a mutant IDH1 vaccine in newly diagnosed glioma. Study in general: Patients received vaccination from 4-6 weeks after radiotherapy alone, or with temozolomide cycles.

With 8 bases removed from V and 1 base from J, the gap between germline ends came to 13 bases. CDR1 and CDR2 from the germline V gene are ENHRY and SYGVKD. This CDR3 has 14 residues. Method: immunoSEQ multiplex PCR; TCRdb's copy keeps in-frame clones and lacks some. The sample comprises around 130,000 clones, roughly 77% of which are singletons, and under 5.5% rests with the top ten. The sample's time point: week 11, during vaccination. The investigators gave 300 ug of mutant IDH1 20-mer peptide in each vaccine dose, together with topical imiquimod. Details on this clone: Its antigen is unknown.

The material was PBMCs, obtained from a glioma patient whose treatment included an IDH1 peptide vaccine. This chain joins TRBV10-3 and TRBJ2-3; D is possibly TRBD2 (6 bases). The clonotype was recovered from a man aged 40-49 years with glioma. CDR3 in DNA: TGTGCCATCGGAGGGCAGCGGGGCACAGATACGCAGTATTTT. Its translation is CAIGGQRGTDTQYF.